This TCR beta chain comes out of a study of memory CD4+ T cells and cytomegalovirus serostatus (dated by TCRdb to between 2018 and 2021). Concerning the study at large: The cohort comprised 33 healthy Belgian adults, 9 CMV seropositive and some 24 CMV seronegative. To replicate a published TCR-based CMV serostatus classifier, the study sequenced CD4+ memory TCRbeta repertoires from a Belgian cohort whose cytomegalovirus serostatus was known.

To note about this clone: The antigen this receptor binds is unknown. There are no base qualities to consult, and no much larger clone falls within one base.

The Quick-DNA Microprep Kit was used to extract genomic DNA from the sorted cells. TCRbeta DNA was amplified with the immunoSEQ hsTCRbeta kit following the manufacturer's protocol. TCRbeta libraries were sequenced on an Illumina MiSeq instrument. As for the original processing: Once out-of-frame sequences had been removed, fewer than 2.5 million distinct TCRbeta sequences were left, which works out to an average of approximately 73,000 per individual. Each individual was scored according to the count of about 150 previously reported CMV-associated TCRbeta sequences and the total productive distinct TCRbeta count. A beta-binomial model was reimplemented in Python, and scikit-learn random forests with default parameters were trained on data from the US cohort. Classifier performance on the Belgian cohort was summarized as median AUC with percentile confidence intervals calculated over 10,000 bootstrap iterations. The table comes from immuneACCESS by way of TCRdb, which keeps in-frame sequences with V and J called. Part of the clones is missing from these tables; in studies checked, under half for an unresolved V gene and the rest for unknown reasons. That table gives V, J and clone size, and the DNA gave D and trimming. The sample data list some 50,000 clones, and around four fifths of these were observed just once. The top ten clones comprise 1.2% of the sample.

Overall study results and their limits: On the Belgian cohort, the classifier based on the original framework reached a median bootstrapped AUC of about 0.96, with a 95% CI of 0.76-1.00. Of roughly 170 previously reported CMV-associated TCRbeta sequences, approximately 70 appeared in the CD4+ memory repertoires, each in one to five individuals. For CMV serostatus prediction, a median bootstrapped AUC of 0.95 was reached with the original framework, and a median bootstrapped AUC of roughly 0.9 was reached with a US-trained random forest. The results were interpreted as suggesting that the CMV-associated TCR signature is mostly present in the CD4+ memory repertoire. Only CD4+CD45RO+ memory cells were sequenced, in contrast to the original study, in which naive and memory CD4+ and CD8+ populations were covered.

Including the terminal cysteine and phenylalanine, the CDR3 comprises 14 residues. Of the read, only the CDR3 DNA is kept; its 42 bases are in frame from base 1. CDR1 and CDR2, per the germline V gene, are SGHRS and YFSETQ. The germline ends are 14 bases apart after V is trimmed by 6 bases and J by 2 bases. A FACSAria II was used to sort memory CD4+ T cells, defined as single viable CD3+CD4+CD8-CD45RO+ cells. To determine CMV serostatus, a Roche Elecsys assay was used that detects serum IgG against CMV pp150, pp28, p38 and p52. After the samples were thawed, total CD4+ T cells were enriched through positive selection using CD4 magnetic microbeads. The samples came from a separate study whose specific focus was interrogating the CD4+ T cell memory repertoire. Peripheral blood mononuclear cells were isolated and cryopreserved according to standard operating procedures, and serum was stored at -80 degrees C. The staining used CD3-PerCP (BW264/56), CD4-APC (RPA-T4), CD45RO-PE (UCHT1) and CD8-Pacific Orange (3B5) antibodies, and Sytox blue was used to exclude non-viable cells.

This TCR came from an adult in good health and CMV-seropositive. The rearranged chain carries TRBV5-1 and TRBJ1-2, with TRBD1 perhaps the D gene, on 5 matching bases. The sequencing sample was made of memory CD4+ T cells from blood. The CDR3 protein is CASTLGEGNYGYTF. The DNA sequence is TGCGCCAGCACCCTTGGGGAGGGGAACTATGGCTACACCTTC. Joined to the reference TRBV5-1 and TRBJ1-2 proteins, this CDR3 gives the full variable domain: KAGVTQTPRYLIKTRGQQVTLSCSPISGHRSVSWYQQTPGQGLQFLFEYFSETQRNKGNFPGRFSGRQFSNSRSEMNVSTLELGDSALYLCASTLGEGNYGYTFGSGTRLTVV.